This passage covers 28 T cell receptor beta chains from one sample sequenced in a study of blood T cell repertoires in COVID-19. Produced via immunoSEQ multiplex PCR; TCRdb's table is partial and in-frame only. The data contain a few hundred thousand clones, approximately 80% of them seen just once; the ten biggest clones take up 5.1%. The sample consisted of peripheral blood. The origin of the receptors is a woman aged 60-75 years who had recovered from COVID-19.

This rearrangement joins TRBV6-6 to TRBJ1-1; no firm D call. The V gene lost 5 bases and the J gene lost 3 bases, with 10 bases spanning the gap. Germline V CDR1 and CDR2: MNHNY, SVGAGI (reference sequence). The CDR3 consists of 13 residues. This CDR3 reads CASSKAGDTEAFF. The CDR3 coding sequence is TGTGCCAGCAGTAAGGCGGGTGACACTGAAGCTTTCTTT.

The CDR3 protein is CASSLQGTGETQYF. CDR3 coding DNA: TGTGCCAGCAGCCTACAGGGGACGGGAGAGACCCAGTACTTC. The V call is TRBV6-5, the J call TRBJ2-5; TRBD1 matches 7 bases. The germline gives CDR1 MNHEY, CDR2 SVGAGI. V dropped 6 bases and J dropped 4; count of bases not matched to a gene: 8. The CDR3 length is 14 residues.

V usage is TRBV7-2 and J usage is TRBJ2-5, with 8 bases matching TRBD2. From germline, CDR1 is SGHTA and CDR2 FQGNSA. The CDR3 sequence is 15 residues long. The trim removed 5 bases at V and 5 bases at J, leaving 10 bases unmatched. The CDR3 nucleotides are TGTGCCAGCAGCCAACCCTCAGGCGGGGGGGAGACCCAGTACTTC. This gives the protein CASSQPSGGGETQYF. Drawing the rest from reference TRBV7-2 and TRBJ2-5, the complete variable domain is GAGVSQSPSNKVTEKGKDVELRCDPISGHTALYWYRQSLGQGLEFLIYFQGNSAPDKSGLPSDRFSAERTGGSVSTLTIQRTQQEDSAVYLCASSQPSGGGETQYFGPGTRLLVL.

This clone came up once. The chain employs TRBV7-2 and TRBJ1-2; D may be TRBD1 (5 bases). V was clipped by 0 bases and J by 8 bases, with 19 bases between them. This CDR3 has 16 amino acids. Looked up from germline, CDR1 is SGHTA and CDR2 is FQGNSA. The CDR3 DNA is TGTGCCAGCAGCTTAGCCCCCTCAGGGCTATACGACGGCTACACCTTC. Its translation: CASSLAPSGLYDGYTF.

The rearrangement links TRBV9 to TRBJ2-3; TRBD1 agrees at 7 bases. The CDR3 extends over 15 amino acids. Germline CDR1 reads SGDLS; CDR2 reads YYNGEE. Trimming cost V 0 bases and J 3 bases; bases outside gene matches: 4. The CDR3 is CASSVGQGRTDTQYF. Here the CDR3 DNA reads TGTGCCAGCAGCGTAGGACAGGGCCGAACAGATACGCAGTATTTT.

The chain joins TRBV6-5 to TRBJ2-1, with 9 positions matching TRBD1. The trim removed 6 bases at V and 2 bases at J, leaving 5 bases unmatched. CDR3 length: 15 residues. CDR1 and CDR2 (germline): MNHEY, SVGAGI. CDR3 nucleotides: TGTGCCAGCAGACGGGACAGGGCAACCTACAATGAGCAGTTCTTC. Translating it yields CASRRDRATYNEQFF.

The V and J genes are TRBV2 and TRBJ1-2; a possible D gene is TRBD1 (5 bases). The CDR3 contains 13 residues. The germline V and J ends were trimmed by 7 bases and 5 bases, with 14 bases remaining between them. Germline CDR1 is SNHLY and CDR2 is FYNNEI. As DNA, the CDR3 is TGTGCCAGCAAAGGGGCTTGGTCATATGGCTACACCTTC. Protein product: CASKGAWSYGYTF.

The genes are TRBV9 and TRBJ2-1; the match to TRBD2 covers 9 bases. CDR1 and CDR2 from the germline V gene are SGDLS and YYNGEE. The CDR3 spans 15 residues. Trimming took 1 base from V and 9 from J; bases not matched to a gene: 8. DNA for the CDR3: TGTGCCAGCAGCGTAAGGGTAGCGGGGGTGGGTGAGCAGTTCTTC. Amino acid sequence: CASSVRVAGVGEQFF.

The rearrangement joins TRBV6-5 to TRBJ2-5; D might be TRBD1 (5 bases). This CDR3 spans 14 amino acids. The germline CDR1 and CDR2 sequences are MNHEY and SVGAGI. With 5 bases removed from V and 4 bases from J, the gap between germline ends came to 14 bases. CDR3 in DNA: TGTGCCAGCAGTAAACGGACATCCATAGAGACCCAGTACTTC. Translation: CASSKRTSIETQYF.

The chain employs TRBV9 and TRBJ2-3, with 8 bases fitting TRBD2. Germline CDR1 reads SGDLS; CDR2 reads YYNGEE. The CDR3 spans 18 residues. J was trimmed by 2 bases and V by 0 bases; bases with no gene match: 11. The CDR3 sequence is CASSVAGGPEGVTDTQYF. CDR3 nucleotide sequence: TGTGCCAGCAGCGTAGCGGGGGGGCCCGAAGGGGTCACAGATACGCAGTATTTT.

This chain links TRBV5-1 with TRBJ2-7; 7 positions agree with TRBD1. Trimming cost V 4 bases and J 5 bases; bases outside gene matches: 9. The germline V gene encodes CDR1 SGHRS and CDR2 YFSETQ. The CDR3 covers 14 residues. In DNA form, the CDR3 reads TGCGCCAGCAGCGCAAGACAGGGTCCCGACGAGCAGTACTTC. Translating gives CASSARQGPDEQYF.

V usage is TRBV6-2 or TRBV6-3 and J usage is TRBJ1-1; D unresolved. Germline CDR1 reads MNHEY; CDR2 reads SVGEGT. V was shortened by 2 bases and J by 5 bases, with 9 bases between the two germline ends. CDR3 length: 13 amino acids. CDR3 DNA sequence: TGTGCCAGCAGTTACGGGCGGGAGACTGAAGCTTTCTTT. Protein: CASSYGRETEAFF.

J is TRBJ2-1 and V is TRBV6-2 or TRBV6-3; D call uncertain. The CDR3 runs to 14 residues. Trimming cost V 4 bases and J 9 bases, with 16 bases left between them. CDR1 is MNHEY and CDR2 is SVGEGT in the germline V gene. CDR3 DNA sequence: TGTGCCAGCAGTTCCCCCGGAACTCCAGGTGAGCAGTTCTTC. This codes for CASSSPGTPGEQFF.

The chain links TRBV10-1 to TRBJ1-5; 7 bases align to TRBD1. Germline CDR1 WNHNN, CDR2 SYGVQD (reference sequence). This CDR3 region has 12 residues. Trimming took 9 bases from V and 4 from J; bases not matched to a gene: 3. CDR3 amino acids: CARGQRNQPQHF. The CDR3 DNA reads TGCGCCAGGGGACAGAGAAATCAGCCCCAGCATTTT.

The chain couples TRBV9 to TRBJ2-6, with D possibly being TRBD2 (6 bases). This CDR3 is built from 19 residues. Germline V gene sequence: CDR1 SGDLS, CDR2 YYNGEE. V was trimmed by 1 base and J by 0 bases, leaving 17 bases between them. The CDR3 loop reads CASSVSGAWGDSGANVLTF. Here the CDR3 DNA reads TGTGCCAGCAGCGTATCCGGAGCCTGGGGGGACTCTGGGGCCAACGTCCTGACTTTC.

This chain links TRBV2 with TRBJ1-3; 7 bases are a match to TRBD1. Germline V gene lookup returns CDR1 SNHLY and CDR2 FYNNEI. Trimming removed 0 bases from V and 4 bases from J; junction bases left unmatched: 12. The CDR3 is 18 amino acids. In nucleotides, the CDR3 is TGTGCCAGCAGTGAAGCCCCGAGGGGGCCCCTGTCAGGAAACACCATATATTTT. This encodes CASSEAPRGPLSGNTIYF.

V is TRBV2 and J is TRBJ2-1; 7 bases are shared with TRBD2. The CDR3 sequence is 13 residues long. Germline V gives CDR1 SNHLY, CDR2 FYNNEI. The ends lost 7 bases at V and 6 bases at J; junction bases unmatched: 6. CDR3 amino acids: CASNTGTTNEQFF. CDR3 nucleotides: TGTGCCAGCAATACCGGGACTACCAATGAGCAGTTCTTC.

The chain employs TRBV3-1 (or the pseudogene TRBV3-2) and TRBJ2-7; TRBD2 aligns across 10 bases. The germline gives CDR1 LGHDT, CDR2 YNNKEL (reference sequence). This CDR3 region has 15 residues. With V trimmed by 4 bases and J by 0 bases, 3 bases remained unmatched. For the CDR3, the DNA is TGTGCCAGCAGCCTAGCGGGGGGTCTCTCCTACGAGCAGTACTTC. Its translation: CASSLAGGLSYEQYF.

V is TRBV5-8 and J is TRBJ1-1, with no clear D. There are 15 residues in the CDR3. V shed 3 bases and J shed 2 bases, with 14 bases lying between them. CDR1 and CDR2 (germline): SGHTS, YDEGEE. The CDR3 loop reads CASSSSTGINTEAFF. The CDR3 DNA sequence: TGTGCCAGCAGCTCTTCGACGGGAATTAACACTGAAGCTTTCTTT.

The V gene is TRBV5-1, the J gene TRBJ2-3; 8 bases are shared with TRBD1. The V and J ends lost 2 bases and 5 bases, in that order; junction bases with no gene match: 4. There are 14 residues in the CDR3. Germline V gene sequence: CDR1 SGHRS, CDR2 YFSETQ. The CDR3 DNA sequence: TGCGCCAGCAGCTTTTCGGACAGGGAAGATACGCAGTATTTT. The encoded protein is CASSFSDREDTQYF.

The chain uses TRBV7-6 and TRBJ2-3, with TRBD1 identical over 10 bases. V shed 5 bases and J 4 bases; nucleotides not matched to a gene: 6. This CDR3 is 15 amino acids long. CDR1 is SGHVS and CDR2 is FNYEAQ in the germline V gene. CDR3 nucleotides: TGTGCCAGCAGCGCCCGACAGGGGGCCGCAGATACGCAGTATTTT. Residues: CASSARQGAADTQYF.

The chain is built from TRBV11-2 and TRBJ1-1; 7 positions agree with TRBD1. Germline trimming cut 1 base from V and 3 bases from J; bases unmatched to any gene: 2. Germline V lookup: CDR1 SGHAT, CDR2 FQNNGV. This CDR3 has 14 residues. The chain's CDR3 is CASSLGQGDTEAFF. The CDR3 DNA is TGTGCCAGCAGCTTAGGGCAGGGGGACACTGAAGCTTTCTTT.

This clone has only one observation. CDR3 region: CASSQDRASTPYNEQFF. DNA of the CDR3: TGCGCCAGCAGCCAAGATAGAGCGTCCACCCCTTACAATGAGCAGTTCTTC. This sequence joins TRBV4-1 and TRBJ2-1; no reliable D call. Germline-derived CDR1 and CDR2 are MGHRA and YSYEKL. The ends were cut back, 0 bases at V and 4 bases at J, with 16 bases in the middle. This CDR3 is 17 amino acids long.

V and J are TRBV6-2 or TRBV6-3 and TRBJ2-2; 7 positions match TRBD1. Germline assignment: CDR1 MNHEY and CDR2 SVGEGT. The J segment lost 10 bases and the V segment lost 2 bases, leaving 4 bases of the junction unmatched. The CDR3 extends over 13 amino acids. CDR3 DNA: TGTGCCAGCAGTTACGGGACAGTCGCGGAGCTGTTTTTT. Its protein product is CASSYGTVAELFF.

V is TRBV10-3 and J is TRBJ2-2; 7 positions match TRBD2. The V segment lost 6 bases and the J segment 4 bases; nucleotides outside the gene matches: 8. CDR3 length: 15 residues. From germline, CDR1 is ENHRY and CDR2 SYGVKD. This chain's CDR3 is CAIRKGGEGTGELFF. CDR3 DNA sequence: TGTGCCATCAGGAAAGGCGGGGAGGGCACCGGGGAGCTGTTTTTT.

CDR3 in amino acids: CASSHPWRASGLQETQYF. CDR3 bases: TGTGCCAGCAGCCATCCTTGGAGGGCTAGCGGGCTCCAAGAGACCCAGTACTTC. The chain joins TRBV3-1 (or the pseudogene TRBV3-2) to TRBJ2-5; the match to TRBD2 covers 8 bases. Germline values: CDR1 LGHDT, CDR2 YNNKEL (reference sequence). The CDR3 length is 18 residues. J lost 1 base, V lost 3 bases, and 13 bases had no gene match.

CDR3 DNA: TGTGCCAGCAGCACCATCAGAGGGGAGGATGGCTACACCTTC. Its protein product is CASSTIRGEDGYTF. The chain has TRBV11-2 and TRBJ1-2; tentatively, D is TRBD1 (5 bases). Germline CDR1 SGHAT, CDR2 FQNNGV. Trimming removed 5 bases at V and 6 bases at J, with 16 bases between. The CDR3 consists of 14 residues.

The rearrangement uses TRBV15 and TRBJ2-7; 7 nucleotides match TRBD1. The CDR3 spans 14 residues. Germline V gives CDR1 LNHNV, CDR2 YYDKDF (reference sequence). V was pared by 4 bases and J by 6 bases, with 9 bases of the junction left unmatched. CDR3 protein: CATSKQLGDSEQYF. For the CDR3, the DNA is TGTGCCACCAGCAAACAGTTGGGGGACAGCGAGCAGTACTTC.